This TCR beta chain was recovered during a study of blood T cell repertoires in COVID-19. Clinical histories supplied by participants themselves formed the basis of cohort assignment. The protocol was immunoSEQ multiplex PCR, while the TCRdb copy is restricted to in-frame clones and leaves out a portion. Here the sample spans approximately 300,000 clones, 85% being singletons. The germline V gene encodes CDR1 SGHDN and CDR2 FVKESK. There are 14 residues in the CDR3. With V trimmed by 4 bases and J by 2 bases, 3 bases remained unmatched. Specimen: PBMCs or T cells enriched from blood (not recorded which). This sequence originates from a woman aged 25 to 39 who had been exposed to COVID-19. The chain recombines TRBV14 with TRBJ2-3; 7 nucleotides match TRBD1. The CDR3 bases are TGTGCCAGCAGCCCGGGACAGAACACAGATACGCAGTATTTT. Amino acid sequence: CASSPGQNTDTQYF.